This T cell receptor (beta chain) was captured by sequencing in a study of cytomegalovirus exposure and HLA in healthy donors. The germline V gene encodes CDR1 SGHRS and CDR2 YFSETQ. Trimming stripped 4 bases from V and 4 bases from J, with 11 bases between. The CDR3 consists of 13 residues. Only in-frame clones appear in the TCRdb table, and some are missing; sequencing was by immunoSEQ multiplex PCR. This table holds about 95,000 clones, less than 85% found once. Findings and caveats of the study: In vitro assays verified that three CMV-associated chains recognized CMV antigens specifically. The study designated around 150 TCR beta chains cytomegalovirus-associated.

Of note for this clone: What it binds is unknown.

This TCR was sampled from a man aged 18 to 35 in good health and CMV-seropositive. Sequenced sample: PBMCs. This sequence joins TRBV5-1 and TRBJ1-2; tentative D call: TRBD1 (6 bases). The CDR3, as DNA: TGCGCCAGCAGCAACAGGGATCTCTATGGCTACACCTTC. As protein: CASSNRDLYGYTF.